The clone carrying this TCR beta chain appeared many times. The sample belongs to a study of CD8 T cells in ankylosing spondylitis. TCRdb recomputed calls from the 5' RACE reads with MiXCR, one row per CDR3 protein. The sample lists around 120,000 distinct CDR3 sequences, 24% occurring once. Trimming stripped 6 bases from V and 1 base from J, with 10 bases between. The CDR3 covers 14 residues. CDR1 is SGHRS, CDR2 YFSETQ, per germline. This TCR came from a male donor with ankylosing spondylitis. The specimen was synovial fluid, either unsorted or a sorted T cell fraction (not recorded which). This chain joins TRBV5-1 and TRBJ2-2; perhaps TRBD1 as D (6 bases). The CDR3: CASTAQGNTGELFF. In DNA, the CDR3 is TGCGCCAGCACCGCACAGGGGAACACCGGGGAGCTGTTTTTT.